This TCR beta chain was sequenced for a study of T cells expressing NK-cell markers. Germline V lookup: CDR1 SGHTA, CDR2 FQGTGA. The CDR3 is 12 residues long. Reanalyzing the 5' RACE reads, TCRdb keeps one entry per CDR3 protein, without DNA. The data include roughly 150,000 distinct CDR3 sequences; the top ten clones carry roughly 18%. Worth noting for this clonotype: Antigen: not known.

Study-wide points: For a handful of donors, these clonotypes were likewise the leading ones in the CD3+CD56-NKG2C+ fraction.

The source is a woman between 18 and 70 years old in good health. The rearrangement links TRBV7-3 to TRBJ2-3; TCRdb picks TRBD1, but there is no DNA to check that call. The sample taken for sequencing was blood T cells: a sorted CD56 or NKG2C T cell subset, CD4+ or CD8+ T cells, or bulk PBMC T cells (not recorded which). CDR3 loop: CASSGGADTQYF.